This T cell receptor beta chain was captured in a study of tumor and adjacent non-tumor tissue in lung cancer. The template was RNA from unsorted bulk tissue. More than 3 cm separated this lung sample from the edge of the tumor. Germline V gene sequence: CDR1 DFQATT, CDR2 SNEGSKA (reference sequence). Unmatched junction bases numbered 8, after V lost 5 bases and J lost 3 bases. There are 16 residues in the CDR3. The library came from three nested PCR rounds adapted from ARM-PCR protocols. Each CDR3 protein gets one entry after TCRdb re-called the multiplex PCR reads with MiXCR. This table holds approximately 62,000 distinct CDR3 sequences, over 60% found once.

The sample taken for sequencing was distant non-tumor lung tissue. The rearrangement joins TRBV20-1 to TRBJ2-7, with 15 bases fitting TRBD2. The receptor was isolated from a man in his 70s with non-small cell lung cancer. The CDR3 region is CSAARTSGRADYEQYF. CDR3 nucleotide sequence: TGCAGTGCTGCCCGGACTAGCGGGAGGGCCGACTACGAGCAGTACTTC.